This note documents a single T cell receptor beta chain sequence. 13 Jbeta primers and 60 Vbeta primers were used for the PCR. Libraries were prepared by immunoSEQ multiplex PCR; TCRdb keeps only in-frame clonotypes and omits some of them. The sample comprises 210,000 or so clones, about 83% of which are singletons, and 1% to 1.5% rests with the top ten. These data come from a study of cytomegalovirus exposure and HLA in healthy donors. Trimming cost V 5 bases and J 4 bases; bases outside gene matches: 3. Germline V gene lookup returns CDR1 SEHNR and CDR2 FQNEAQ (reference sequence). This CDR3 spans 15 amino acids.

The origin of this receptor is a human donor in good health. The chain recombines TRBV7-9 with TRBJ2-6, with TRBD1 identical over 9 bases. Sequencing was done on a sample of PBMCs. The CDR3 reads CASSRGQGGANVLTF. DNA for the CDR3: TGTGCCAGCAGCCGGGGACAGGGAGGGGCCAACGTCCTGACTTTC.